This is a list of T cell receptor beta chains from one sample in a study of blood T cell repertoires in COVID-19. Profiling relied on immunoSEQ multiplex PCR, and the TCRdb table lists in-frame clones only, not all of them. Of fewer than 300,000 clones listed, 85% were seen once; the top ten hold under 3%. The specimen was PBMCs or T cells enriched from blood (not recorded which). The receptors come from a woman between 50 and 59 years old who had recovered from COVID-19. Both conserved end residues are part of each CDR3. D genes are given only for firm matches.

cdr3_length	v_call	d_call	j_call	cdr3_aa
14	TRBV10-1	.	TRBJ2-2	CASSELSGTGELFF
15	TRBV6-5	.	TRBJ2-7	CASSYVGPPSGEQYF
14	TRBV15	TRBD1	TRBJ1-1	CATSRVGQVRGAFF
14	TRBV4-3	.	TRBJ1-3	CASSSQDSGNTIYF
14	TRBV19	TRBD1	TRBJ1-5	CASRLTGNNQPQHF
15	TRBV5-5	.	TRBJ1-5	CASSFDSASGQPQHF
14	TRBV28	TRBD1	TRBJ1-4	CASRTTGGYEKLFF
14	TRBV14	.	TRBJ1-3	CASSPQGSGNTIYF
18	TRBV15	.	TRBJ1-6	CATSPLSGSQIRSPPLHF
14	TRBV18	.	TRBJ2-7	CASSPGHGFAEQYF
13	TRBV7-3	TRBD1	TRBJ1-5	CASSKDRWQPQHF
14	TRBV5-1	.	TRBJ1-2	CASSLAGSHYGYTF
15	TRBV18	TRBD2	TRBJ2-3	CASSPGLAGADTQYF
15	TRBV25-1	TRBD1	TRBJ1-6	CASSGSGTGNSPLHF
12	TRBV24-1	.	TRBJ1-2	CATSAPGYGYTF
11	TRBV29-1	TRBD2	TRBJ2-3	CSGLAGGTQYF
15	TRBV2	TRBD2	TRBJ2-1	CASSTSGSSYNEQFF
16	TRBV28	TRBD1	TRBJ1-3	CASSFSGQHSGNTIYF
14	TRBV28	TRBD2	TRBJ2-3	CASSYPREADTQYF
15	TRBV18	TRBD1	TRBJ2-7	CASSPRTGDSYEQYF
15	TRBV5-6	.	TRBJ2-2	CASSPPGDRDGELFF
15	TRBV30	.	TRBJ1-1	CAWSSNLGGTTEAFF
14	TRBV15	TRBD1	TRBJ1-1	CATRGTGEGTEAFF
15	TRBV5-5	.	TRBJ2-3	CASSLFGGQADTQYF
15	TRBV11-2	.	TRBJ2-7	CASSLGSQGVYEQYF
14	TRBV27	.	TRBJ2-7	CASSLGFGAVEQYF
15	TRBV29-1	TRBD1	TRBJ1-4	CSVGQGRSGYEKLFF
14	TRBV23-1	.	TRBJ1-1	CASSPRGSGTEAFF
18	TRBV5-6	.	TRBJ2-1	CASRSGVHGRSIFGEQFF
13	TRBV30	.	TRBJ1-3	CAWSATVGNTIYF
13	TRBV7-9	.	TRBJ1-2	CASSSIRGYGYTF
15	TRBV3-1/TRBV3-2	TRBD1	TRBJ2-1	CASSQRQGAQLWQFF
15	TRBV28	TRBD1	TRBJ1-2	CASTSTGEVYYGYTF
14	TRBV7-2	.	TRBJ2-5	CASSLGQIQETQYF
13	TRBV27	.	TRBJ1-5	CASSFRGGQPQHF
12	TRBV3-1/TRBV3-2	.	TRBJ2-5	CASSQLNRGGHF
14	TRBV19	.	TRBJ1-4	CASTLQGVGEKLFF
14	TRBV30	.	TRBJ2-2	CAWSGYTGTGELFF
14	TRBV27	TRBD1	TRBJ1-5	CASSSDRVGQPQHF
12	TRBV5-1	.	TRBJ1-2	CASSLDTRGYTF
15	TRBV7-3	TRBD2	TRBJ2-3	CASRLAGGPTDTQYF
18	TRBV4-1	.	TRBJ2-6	CASSQAPWAFSGANVLTF
13	TRBV4-1	.	TRBJ2-7	CASSQIQPGVQYF
15	TRBV6-5	.	TRBJ2-7	CASSYDWGRIHEQYF
14	TRBV6-5	TRBD1	TRBJ1-3	CASRSGTGSHTIYF